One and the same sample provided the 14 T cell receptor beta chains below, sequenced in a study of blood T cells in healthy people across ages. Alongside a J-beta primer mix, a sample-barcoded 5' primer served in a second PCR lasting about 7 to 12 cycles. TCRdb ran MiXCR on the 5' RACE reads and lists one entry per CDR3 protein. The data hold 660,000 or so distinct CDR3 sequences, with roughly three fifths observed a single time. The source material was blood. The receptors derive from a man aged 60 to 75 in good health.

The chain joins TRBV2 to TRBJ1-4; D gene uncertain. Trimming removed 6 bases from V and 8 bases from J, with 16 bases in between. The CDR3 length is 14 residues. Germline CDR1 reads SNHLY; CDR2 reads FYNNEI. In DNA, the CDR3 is TGTGCCAGCAGCTTGCGGCAGCCAAGGGAAAAACTGTTTTTT. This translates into CASSLRQPREKLFF.

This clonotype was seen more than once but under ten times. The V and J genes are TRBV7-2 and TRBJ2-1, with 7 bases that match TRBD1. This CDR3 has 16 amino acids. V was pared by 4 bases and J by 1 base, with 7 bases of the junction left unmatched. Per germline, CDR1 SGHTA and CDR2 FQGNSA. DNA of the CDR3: TGTGCCAGCAGCTCCAACAGGGGCCAATCCTACAATGAGCAGTTCTTC. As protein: CASSSNRGQSYNEQFF.

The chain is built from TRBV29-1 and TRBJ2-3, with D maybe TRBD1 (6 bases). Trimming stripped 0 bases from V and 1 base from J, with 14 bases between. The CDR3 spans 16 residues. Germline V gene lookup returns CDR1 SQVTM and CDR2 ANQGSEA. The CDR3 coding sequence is TGCAGCGTTGAAGACCCCGGACAGATTCGCACAGATACGCAGTATTTT. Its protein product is CSVEDPGQIRTDTQYF.

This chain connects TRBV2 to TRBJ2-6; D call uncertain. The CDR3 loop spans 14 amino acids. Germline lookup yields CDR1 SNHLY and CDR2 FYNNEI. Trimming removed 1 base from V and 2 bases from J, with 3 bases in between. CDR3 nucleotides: TGTGCCAGCAGTGAAGGCCCTGGGGCCAACGTCCTGACTTTC. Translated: CASSEGPGANVLTF.

The CDR3 DNA reads as TGTGCCAGCAGCCAAGAAGTCGGACAGGGGGGGTATGGCTACACCTTC. It codes for CASSQEVGQGGYGYTF. The rearrangement uses TRBV4-2 and TRBJ1-2; the match to TRBD1 covers 10 bases. Per germline, CDR1 LGHNA and CDR2 YNFKEQ. The CDR3 runs 16 residues. The trim removed 0 bases at V and 5 bases at J, leaving 6 bases unmatched.

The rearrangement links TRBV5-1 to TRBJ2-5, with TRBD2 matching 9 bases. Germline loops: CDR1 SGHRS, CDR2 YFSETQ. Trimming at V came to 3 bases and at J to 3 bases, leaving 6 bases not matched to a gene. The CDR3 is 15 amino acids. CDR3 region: CASSWSGGTEETQYF. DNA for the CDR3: TGCGCCAGCAGCTGGAGCGGGGGGACCGAAGAGACCCAGTACTTC.

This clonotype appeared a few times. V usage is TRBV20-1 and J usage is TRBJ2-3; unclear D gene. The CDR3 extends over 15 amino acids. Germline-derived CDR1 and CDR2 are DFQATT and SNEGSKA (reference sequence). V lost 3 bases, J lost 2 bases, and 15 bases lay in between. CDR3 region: CSARDQRSLTDTQYF. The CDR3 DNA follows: TGCAGTGCTAGGGACCAAAGAAGTCTCACAGATACGCAGTATTTT.

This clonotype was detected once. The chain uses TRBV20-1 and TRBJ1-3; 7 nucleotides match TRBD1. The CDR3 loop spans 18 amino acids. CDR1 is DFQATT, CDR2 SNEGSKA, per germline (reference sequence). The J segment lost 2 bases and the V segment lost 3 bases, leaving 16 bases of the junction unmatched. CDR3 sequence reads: CSASALQGGGLPGNTIYF. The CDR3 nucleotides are TGCAGTGCTAGTGCATTACAGGGAGGGGGCCTACCTGGAAACACCATATATTTT.

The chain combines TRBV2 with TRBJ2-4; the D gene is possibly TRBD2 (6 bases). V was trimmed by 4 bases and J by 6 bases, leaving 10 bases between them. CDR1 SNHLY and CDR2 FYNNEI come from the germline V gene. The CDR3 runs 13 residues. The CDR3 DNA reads TGTGCCAGCAGTGTGGGAGGCCCAAACATTCAGTACTTC. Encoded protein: CASSVGGPNIQYF.

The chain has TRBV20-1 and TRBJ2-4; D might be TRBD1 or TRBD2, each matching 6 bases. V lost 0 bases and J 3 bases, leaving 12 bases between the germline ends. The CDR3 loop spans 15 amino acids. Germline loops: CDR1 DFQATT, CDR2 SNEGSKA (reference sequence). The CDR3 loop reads CSARDPGAVKNIQYF. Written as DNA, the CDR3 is TGCAGTGCTAGAGATCCGGGGGCTGTCAAAAACATTCAGTACTTC.

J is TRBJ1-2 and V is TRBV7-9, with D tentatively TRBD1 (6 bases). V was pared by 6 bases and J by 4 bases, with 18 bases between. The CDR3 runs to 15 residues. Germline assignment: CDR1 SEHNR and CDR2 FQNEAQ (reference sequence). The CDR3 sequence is CASSAGQPLAYGYTF. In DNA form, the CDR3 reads TGTGCCAGCAGTGCCGGACAGCCCCTAGCCTATGGCTACACCTTC. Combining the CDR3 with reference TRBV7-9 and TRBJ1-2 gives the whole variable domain DTGVSQNPRHKITKRGQNVTFRCDPISEHNRLYWYRQTLGQGPEFLTYFQNEAQLEKSRLLSDRFSAERPKGSFSTLEIQRTEQGDSAMYLCASSAGQPLAYGYTFGSGTRLTVV.

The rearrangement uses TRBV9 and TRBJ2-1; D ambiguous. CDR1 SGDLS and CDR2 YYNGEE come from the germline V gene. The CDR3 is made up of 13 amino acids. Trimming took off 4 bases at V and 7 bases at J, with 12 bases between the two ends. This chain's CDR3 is CASSPRLGNEQFF. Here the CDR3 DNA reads TGTGCCAGCAGCCCAAGACTGGGTAATGAGCAGTTCTTC.

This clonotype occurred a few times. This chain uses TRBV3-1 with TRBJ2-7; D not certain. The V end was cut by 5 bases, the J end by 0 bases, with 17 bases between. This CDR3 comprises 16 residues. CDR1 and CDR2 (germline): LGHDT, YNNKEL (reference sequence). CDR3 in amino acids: CASSKLGIAGSYEQYF. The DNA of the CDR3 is TGTGCCAGCAGCAAACTGGGGATCGCCGGCTCCTACGAGCAGTACTTC.

The CDR3 bases are TGTGCCAACAGCCCGGAGGCAACTAATGAAAAACTGTTTTTT. Its protein is CANSPEATNEKLFF. The chain couples TRBV6-6 to TRBJ1-4; no firm D call. Germline V lookup: CDR1 MNHNY, CDR2 SVGAGI (reference sequence). V gave up 10 bases and J gave up 0 bases, with 12 bases separating them. The CDR3 covers 14 residues.